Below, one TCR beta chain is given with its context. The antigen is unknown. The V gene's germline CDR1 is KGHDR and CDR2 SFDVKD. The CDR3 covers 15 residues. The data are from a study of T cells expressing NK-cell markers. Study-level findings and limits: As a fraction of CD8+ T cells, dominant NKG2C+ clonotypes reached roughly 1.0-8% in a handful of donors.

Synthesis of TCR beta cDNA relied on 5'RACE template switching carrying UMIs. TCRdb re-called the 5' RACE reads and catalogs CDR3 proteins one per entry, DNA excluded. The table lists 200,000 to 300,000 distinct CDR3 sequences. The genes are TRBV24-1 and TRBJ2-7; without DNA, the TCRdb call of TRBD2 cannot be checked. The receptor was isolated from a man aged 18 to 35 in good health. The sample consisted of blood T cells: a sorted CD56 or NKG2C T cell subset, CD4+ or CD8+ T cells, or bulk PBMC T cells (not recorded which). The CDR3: CATSARTSGIYEQYF.